The 9 T cell receptor beta chains listed next were all sequenced from one sample in a study of Ad26.COV2.S vaccination and SARS-CoV-2 variants (dated by TCRdb to 2020 to 2022). What this sample's time point label stands for: individuals recovered from natural SARS-CoV-2 infection. Libraries were built with the immunoSEQ multiplex PCR assay. TCRdb stores this immuneACCESS table with in-frame sequences only. Part of the clones is absent; in the studies checked, under half of the shortfall reflects unresolved V genes, and no reason is known for the rest. Within this sample are about 350,000 clones, with roughly nine tenths of them counted one time only. The ten largest clones capture roughly 3.9% of the sample. The sample was peripheral blood, taken after recovery from COVID-19. These receptors were collected from a human donor who had recovered from COVID-19.

The chain has TRBV6-1 and TRBJ2-7; 7 bases line up with TRBD1. Germline V lookup: CDR1 MNHNS, CDR2 SASEGT. This CDR3 spans 16 amino acids. V lost 2 bases and J lost 2; bases outside the gene matches: 9. CDR3 region: CASSERWPGGTYEQYF. For the CDR3, the DNA is TGTGCCAGCAGTGAACGTTGGCCAGGGGGAACCTACGAGCAGTACTTC.

The rearrangement links TRBV9 to TRBJ2-3, with TRBD2 as a possible D gene (5 bases). CDR3 length: 17 residues. Germline V gene lookup returns CDR1 SGDLS and CDR2 YYNGEE. V was cut by 0 bases and J by 3 bases, with 17 bases left in between. The CDR3 DNA sequence: TGTGCCAGCAGCGTAGCGGGAACTCGTTATTGGACAGATACGCAGTATTTT. As protein: CASSVAGTRYWTDTQYF.

The chain couples TRBV11-2 to TRBJ1-2; D is uncertain. Germline V gene data show CDR1 as SGHAT and CDR2 as FQNNGV. The CDR3 is 16 residues long. The V end was cut by 0 bases, the J end by 2 bases, with 13 bases between. The CDR3 DNA follows: TGTGCCAGCAGCTTAGATCGTGACAAGACAAACTATGGCTACACCTTC. It is translated as CASSLDRDKTNYGYTF.

V and J are TRBV4-2 and TRBJ2-1; possible D gene TRBD2, 6 bases. Germline CDR1 LGHNA, CDR2 YNFKEQ. The CDR3 is 15 amino acids. V lost 0 bases, J lost 10 bases, and 16 bases lay in between. The CDR3 loop is CASSQETSPSREQFF. CDR3 bases: TGTGCCAGCAGCCAAGAAACTAGCCCATCTCGGGAGCAGTTCTTC.

The chain has TRBV2 and TRBJ1-1; D not certain. The CDR3 consists of 11 residues. CDR1 is SNHLY, CDR2 FYNNEI, per germline. Trimming pared 8 bases from V and 1 base from J, leaving 5 bases between. In nucleotides, the CDR3 is TGTGCCAGCTTGTGGAACACTGAAGCTTTCTTT. Translating it yields CASLWNTEAFF.

The chain recombines TRBV9 with TRBJ2-3; either TRBD1 or TRBD2 may fit D (6 bases each). The CDR3 totals 14 residues. CDR1 and CDR2 from the germline V gene are SGDLS and YYNGEE. V lost 1 base and J 3 bases, leaving 9 bases between the germline ends. The CDR3 sequence: CASSVKGGTDTQYF. In DNA, the CDR3 is TGTGCCAGCAGCGTAAAGGGGGGAACAGATACGCAGTATTTT.

This clone was counted between two and nine times. This sequence joins TRBV9 and TRBJ1-5; tentative D call: TRBD1 (6 bases). Germline-derived CDR1 and CDR2 are SGDLS and YYNGEE. The CDR3 totals 15 residues. V lost 0 bases and J 2 bases, leaving 9 bases between the germline ends. CDR3 coding DNA: TGTGCCAGCAGCGTAGAGGGGGTGGGCAATCAGCCCCAGCATTTT. Protein sequence: CASSVEGVGNQPQHF.

The CDR3 nucleotides are TGTGCCAGTAGTAGGCTTACTGAGGGGTCTAATGAAAAACTGTTTTTT. Translating gives CASSRLTEGSNEKLFF. V and J are TRBV19 and TRBJ1-4, with D tentatively TRBD1 (5 bases). This CDR3 has 16 amino acids. From germline, CDR1 is LNHDA and CDR2 SQIVND (reference sequence). The germline V and J ends were trimmed by 4 bases and 3 bases, with 15 bases remaining between them. Variable domain in full (rest from reference TRBV19 and TRBJ1-4): DGGITQSPKYLFRKEGQNVTLSCEQNLNHDAMYWYRQDPGQGLRLIYYSQIVNDFQKGDIAEGYSVSREKKESFPLTVTSAQKNPTAFYLCASSRLTEGSNEKLFFGSGTQLSVL.

This chain uses TRBV13 with TRBJ1-2; tentatively, D is TRBD1 (6 bases). Germline CDR1 and CDR2: PRHDT and FYEKMQ (reference sequence). The CDR3 covers 15 residues. The ends were cut back, 4 bases at V and 5 bases at J, with 17 bases in the middle. CDR3 amino acids: CASSSNSQGRYGYTF. CDR3 coding DNA: TGTGCCAGCAGCTCTAACTCACAGGGAAGGTATGGCTACACCTTC.